The clone carrying this T cell receptor (beta chain) came up once. Its specificity is unknown. The data were obtained in a study of cytomegalovirus exposure and HLA in healthy donors. Study context: An early release of data contained some 80 million unique TCRs, which came from HLA-typed donors. Study findings and constraints: Presence/absence comparisons presumed near-even sequencing depth among donors.

The study ran its PCR with 60 Vbeta and 13 Jbeta primers. The data were produced by immunoSEQ multiplex PCR, yet TCRdb's version contains in-frame clones alone and is incomplete. Of about 130,000 clones in the sample, under 90% were seen once. Specimen: PBMCs. This sequence originates from a young man in good health and CMV-seronegative.

CDR3: CASSSLAGEQFF. The CDR3 DNA follows: TGTGCCAGCAGTTCCCTAGCGGGGGAGCAGTTCTTC. The chain recombines TRBV27 with TRBJ2-1; 9 bases are a match to TRBD2. The V gene's germline CDR1 is MNHEY and CDR2 SMNVEV (reference sequence). The ends lost 4 bases at V and 10 bases at J; junction bases unmatched: 2. This CDR3 has 12 amino acids.